This entry concerns a single TCR beta chain. Trimming removed 3 bases from V and 4 bases from J, with 7 bases in between. Germline CDR1 and CDR2: KGHSH and LQKENI. This CDR3 is 13 amino acids long. Original processing methods: Amplifying reference gene primers gave estimates of nucleated cell counts. Generated by immunoSEQ multiplex PCR, the TCRdb table keeps only in-frame clones and is missing some. The V and J calls and clone size were taken over from that table, and D and trimming were inferred from the DNA. The data contain about 230,000 clones, more than 70% of them singletons. The data belong to a study of blood T cell repertoires in COVID-19. As for the study in general: The United States, Italy and Spain were the sources of the acute and convalescent COVID-19 samples. T cells, B-cell-depleted T cells, or PBMCs supplied cDNA or gDNA.

Sequencing was carried out using peripheral blood. The chain couples TRBV18 to TRBJ1-3; D unresolved. The receptor comes from a woman aged 55-69 years with acute or convalescent COVID-19. The CDR3 reads CASSPAEGNTIYF. Written as DNA, the CDR3 is TGTGCCAGCTCACCGGCGGAGGGAAACACCATATATTTT.